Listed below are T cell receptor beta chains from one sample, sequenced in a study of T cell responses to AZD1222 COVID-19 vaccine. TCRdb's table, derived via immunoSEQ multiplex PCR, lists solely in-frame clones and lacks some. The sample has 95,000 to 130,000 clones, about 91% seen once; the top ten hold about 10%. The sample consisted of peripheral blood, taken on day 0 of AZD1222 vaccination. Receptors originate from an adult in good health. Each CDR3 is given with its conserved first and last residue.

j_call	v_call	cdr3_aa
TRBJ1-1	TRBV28	CASSWPQGTEAFF
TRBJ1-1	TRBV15	CATSRDVGTNTEAFF
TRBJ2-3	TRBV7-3	CASSLIAGGKDTQYF
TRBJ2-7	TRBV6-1	CASSEGTVGYEQYF
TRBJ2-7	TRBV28	CASSHGQGSGYEQYF
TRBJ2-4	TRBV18	CASSPPLAGNPKNIQYF
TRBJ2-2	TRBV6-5	CASSSMTGSTGELFF
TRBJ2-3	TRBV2	CASTWDRGQRTDTQYF
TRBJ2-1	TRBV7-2	CASSLAPGYNEQFF
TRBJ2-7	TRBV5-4	CASSRDTYSYEQYF
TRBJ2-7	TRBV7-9	CASSPTVGDEQYF
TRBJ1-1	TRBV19	CASMASMNTEAFF
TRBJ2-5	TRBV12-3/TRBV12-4	CASGTSNFGTQYF
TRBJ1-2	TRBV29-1	CSVSPVGGYTF
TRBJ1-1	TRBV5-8	CASSLGRGTEAFF
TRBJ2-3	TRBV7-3	CASSLALAGSDTQYF
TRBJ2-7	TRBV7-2	CASSSHRVLSYEQYF
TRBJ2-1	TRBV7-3	CASSSGQRYNEQFF
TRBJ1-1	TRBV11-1	CASSHSRGWNTEAFF
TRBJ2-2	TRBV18	CASSPPSGELFF